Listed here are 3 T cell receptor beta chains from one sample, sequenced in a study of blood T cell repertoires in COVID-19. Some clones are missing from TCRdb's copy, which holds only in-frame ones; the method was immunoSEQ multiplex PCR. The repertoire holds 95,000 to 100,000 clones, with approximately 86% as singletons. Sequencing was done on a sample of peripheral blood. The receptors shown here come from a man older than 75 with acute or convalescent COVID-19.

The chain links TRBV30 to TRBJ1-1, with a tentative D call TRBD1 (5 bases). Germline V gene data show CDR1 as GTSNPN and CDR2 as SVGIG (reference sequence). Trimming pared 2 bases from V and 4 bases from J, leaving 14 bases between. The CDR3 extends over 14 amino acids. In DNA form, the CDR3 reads TGTGCCTGGAGTTCCGGTGGAAGGGGCACTGAAGCTTTCTTT. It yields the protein CAWSSGGRGTEAFF.

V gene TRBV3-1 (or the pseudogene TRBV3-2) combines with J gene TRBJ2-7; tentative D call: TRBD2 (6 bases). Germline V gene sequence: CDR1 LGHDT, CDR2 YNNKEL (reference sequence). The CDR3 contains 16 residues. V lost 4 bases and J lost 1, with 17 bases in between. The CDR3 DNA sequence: TGTGCCAGCAGCCTACTAGCTGGGGCGGGATCCTACGAGCAGTACTTC. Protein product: CASSLLAGAGSYEQYF.

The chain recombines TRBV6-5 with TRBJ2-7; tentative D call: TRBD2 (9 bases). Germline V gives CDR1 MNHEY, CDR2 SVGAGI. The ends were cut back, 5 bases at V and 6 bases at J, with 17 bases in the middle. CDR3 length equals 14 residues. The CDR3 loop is CASSNRGTSTEQYF. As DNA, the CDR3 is TGTGCCAGCAGTAACAGGGGGACTAGCACCGAGCAGTACTTC.